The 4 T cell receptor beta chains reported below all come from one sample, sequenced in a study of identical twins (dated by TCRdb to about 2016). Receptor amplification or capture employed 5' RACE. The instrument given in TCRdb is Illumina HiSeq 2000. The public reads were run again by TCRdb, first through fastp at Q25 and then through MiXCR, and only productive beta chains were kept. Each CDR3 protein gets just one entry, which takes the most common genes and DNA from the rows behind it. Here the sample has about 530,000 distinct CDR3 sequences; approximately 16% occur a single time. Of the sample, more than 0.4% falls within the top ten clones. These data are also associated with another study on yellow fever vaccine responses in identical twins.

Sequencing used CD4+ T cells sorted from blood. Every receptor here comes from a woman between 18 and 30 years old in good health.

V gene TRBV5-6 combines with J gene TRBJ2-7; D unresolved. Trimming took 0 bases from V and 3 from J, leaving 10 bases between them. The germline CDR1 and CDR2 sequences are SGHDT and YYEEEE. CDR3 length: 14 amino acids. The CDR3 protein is CASSLDRSNYEQYF. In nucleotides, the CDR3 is TGTGCCAGCAGCTTGGACCGATCCAACTACGAGCAGTACTTC. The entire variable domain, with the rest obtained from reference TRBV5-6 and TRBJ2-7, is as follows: DAGVTQSPTHLIKTRGQQVTLRCSPKSGHDTVSWYQQALGQGPQFIFQYYEEEERQRGNFPDRFSGHQFPNYSSELNVNALLLGDSALYLCASSLDRSNYEQYFGPGTRLTVT.

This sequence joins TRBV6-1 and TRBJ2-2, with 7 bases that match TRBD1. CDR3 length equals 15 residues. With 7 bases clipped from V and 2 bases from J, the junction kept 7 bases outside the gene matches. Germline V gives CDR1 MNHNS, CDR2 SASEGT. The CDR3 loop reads CASTSGTANTGELFF. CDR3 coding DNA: TGTGCCAGCACCTCCGGGACAGCTAACACCGGGGAGCTGTTTTTT.

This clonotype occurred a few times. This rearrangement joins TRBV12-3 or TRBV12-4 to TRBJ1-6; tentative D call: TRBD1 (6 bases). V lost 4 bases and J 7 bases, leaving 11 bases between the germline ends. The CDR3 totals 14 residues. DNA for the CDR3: TGTGCCAGCAGTTCGGGACAACTGAATTCACCCCTCCACTTT. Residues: CASSSGQLNSPLHF.

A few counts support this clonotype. Written as DNA, the CDR3 is TGTGCCAGCAGTTTAGTGGGGGCGGACACCGGGGAGCTGTTTTTT. This translates into CASSLVGADTGELFF. The V gene is TRBV12-3 or TRBV12-4, the J gene TRBJ2-2; perhaps TRBD1 as D (6 bases). This CDR3 spans 15 amino acids. V lost 1 base and J 3 bases, leaving 9 bases between the germline ends.